The 20 T cell receptor beta chains presented below share a single source sample, sequenced in a study of T cells in localized non-small cell lung cancer. Data came from immunoSEQ multiplex PCR; TCRdb stores just in-frame clones and leaves some out. The profile shows several thousand clones, roughly half of them singletons. The input for sequencing was lymph node tissue, taken before any cancer treatment. These receptors all stem from a male donor at least 60 years old with stage I squamous cell lung carcinoma.

This clone was seen a few times. The J gene is TRBJ1-5, the V gene TRBV19; weak D call: TRBD1 (5 bases). In germline, CDR1 is LNHDA, CDR2 SQIVND (reference sequence). V was clipped by 7 bases and J by 7 bases, with 14 bases between them. CDR3 size: 13 residues. This CDR3 reads CASKRQEGQPQHF. CDR3 nucleotides: TGTGCCAGTAAACGGCAGGAGGGGCAGCCCCAGCATTTT. Based on the CDR3 plus reference TRBV19 and TRBJ1-5, the full variable domain is DGGITQSPKYLFRKEGQNVTLSCEQNLNHDAMYWYRQDPGQGLRLIYYSQIVNDFQKGDIAEGYSVSREKKESFPLTVTSAQKNPTAFYLCASKRQEGQPQHFGDGTRLSIL.

The chain links TRBV6-8 to TRBJ1-1; D not certain. The CDR3 runs to 13 residues. V shed 5 bases and J shed 4 bases, with 11 bases lying between them. CDR1 MNHGY and CDR2 SAAAGT come from the germline V gene. The DNA for the CDR3 is TGTGCCAGCAGTAAACTCACGGGCACTGAAGCTTTCTTT. Protein product: CASSKLTGTEAFF.

In its sample, this clone was seen once. The chain couples TRBV28 to TRBJ1-1; 10 nucleotides agree with TRBD1. The CDR3 sequence is 14 residues long. V shed 4 bases, J shed 5 bases, and the junction held 4 bases outside the gene matches. Per germline, CDR1 MDHEN and CDR2 SYDVKM. The CDR3, as DNA: TGTGCCAGCAGTTCGGGACAGGGGAAGACTGAAGCTTTCTTT. It encodes CASSSGQGKTEAFF.

V is TRBV18 and J is TRBJ1-2, with TRBD1 identical over 7 bases. The CDR3 extends over 14 amino acids. From germline, CDR1 is KGHSH and CDR2 LQKENI. V lost 4 bases to trimming and J lost 12 bases; unmatched junction nucleotides: 14. The CDR3 spells CASSLGEGAPLDTF. The DNA of the CDR3 is TGTGCCAGCTCACTAGGGGAGGGGGCTCCGCTGGACACCTTC.

V usage is TRBV29-1 and J usage is TRBJ1-4; no definite D call. CDR3 length: 14 residues. Trimming took 4 bases from V and 4 from J, leaving 13 bases between them. Germline-derived CDR1 and CDR2 are SQVTM and ANQGSEA. CDR3 loop: CSVGATSNNEKLFF. The CDR3 nucleotides read TGCAGCGTTGGAGCTACAAGTAATAATGAAAAACTGTTTTTT.

This chain links TRBV11-3 with TRBJ2-3; 8 positions match TRBD2. The germline V gene has CDR1 SGHNT and CDR2 YENEEA. Germline trimming cut 5 bases from V and 1 base from J; bases unmatched to any gene: 5. The CDR3 consists of 15 residues. The CDR3, as DNA: TGTGCCAGCAGCACCACACTAGCGGGCACAGATACGCAGTATTTT. Its translation is CASSTTLAGTDTQYF.

V is TRBV19 and J is TRBJ1-2, with D perhaps TRBD1 (5 bases). Trimming pared 7 bases from V and 4 bases from J, leaving 10 bases between. The CDR3 covers 12 residues. The germline V gene encodes CDR1 LNHDA and CDR2 SQIVND (reference sequence). CDR3 residues: CASTLQGYGYTF. In DNA, the CDR3 is TGTGCCAGTACCCTCCAGGGCTATGGCTACACCTTC.

This sequence joins TRBV30 and TRBJ1-5; tentatively, D is TRBD1 (6 bases). Germline V gene sequence: CDR1 GTSNPN, CDR2 SVGIG (reference sequence). The V and J ends lost 3 bases and 5 bases respectively, with 29 bases between them. CDR3 size: 19 residues. CDR3 nucleotide sequence: TGTGCCTGGAGCGGAGGACAGACCTTGTCGACTCAAGTACATCAGCCCCAGCATTTT. As protein: CAWSGGQTLSTQVHQPQHF. Combining the CDR3 with reference TRBV30 and TRBJ1-5 gives the whole variable domain SQTIHQWPATLVQPVGSPLSLECTVEGTSNPNLYWYRQAAGRGLQLLFYSVGIGQISSEVPQNLSASRPQDRQFILSSKKLLLSDSGFYLCAWSGGQTLSTQVHQPQHFGDGTRLSIL.

V gene TRBV6-7 combines with J gene TRBJ1-4; 7 nucleotides agree with TRBD1. TRBV6-7 qualifies as an ORF whose function is uncertain. CDR3 size: 14 residues. V lost 7 bases, J lost 5 bases, and 7 bases stayed unmatched. The CDR3 nucleotides are TGTGCCAGCACGCTACAGGGGTCAAATGAAAAACTGTTTTTT. It specifies CASTLQGSNEKLFF.

V and J are TRBV11-3 and TRBJ1-1, with no clear D. The CDR3 has 14 residues. Trimming left V 7 bases short and J 3 bases short, with 15 bases between. In germline, CDR1 is SGHNT, CDR2 YENEEA. For the CDR3, the DNA is TGTGCCAGCACCTCGACTCTAAGGGACACTGAAGCTTTCTTT. Translation gives CASTSTLRDTEAFF.

The chain is built from TRBV14 and TRBJ2-1; 8 bases align to TRBD2. Germline V gene data show CDR1 as SGHDN and CDR2 as FVKESK. This CDR3 region has 18 residues. Losses at the gene ends were 2 bases for V and 8 bases for J; bases not matched to a gene: 17. The CDR3 region has the DNA TGTGCCAGCAGCCAAACGGTGATGGGTACTAGCGGAGAGGATGAGCAGTTCTTC. Encoded protein: CASSQTVMGTSGEDEQFF.

V gene TRBV19 combines with J gene TRBJ2-1; 8 positions match TRBD2. The V segment lost 6 bases and the J segment 9 bases; nucleotides outside the gene matches: 13. The CDR3 loop spans 15 amino acids. From germline, CDR1 is LNHDA and CDR2 SQIVND (reference sequence). Here the CDR3 reads CASSAPGLGLGEQFF. DNA of the CDR3: TGTGCCAGTAGCGCTCCGGGACTAGGATTGGGTGAGCAGTTCTTC.

There are a few counts of this clone. The chain is built from TRBV18 and TRBJ1-1, with D perhaps TRBD1 (5 bases). CDR3 length: 13 residues. Trimming shortened V by 1 base and J by 3 bases, and 6 bases separated the two germline ends. Germline V gene data show CDR1 as KGHSH and CDR2 as LQKENI. CDR3 bases: TGTGCCAGCTCACCACGGGGGGACACTGAAGCTTTCTTT. It yields the protein CASSPRGDTEAFF.

The rearrangement links TRBV19 to TRBJ2-4; 10 bases are a match to TRBD2. The CDR3 length is 15 residues. V shed 5 bases, J shed 8 bases, and the junction held 9 bases outside the gene matches. Germline CDR1 LNHDA, CDR2 SQIVND (reference sequence). CDR3 region: CASSAPAGGVDIQYF. CDR3 nucleotides: TGTGCCAGTAGTGCACCAGCGGGAGGGGTGGACATTCAGTACTTC.

This clone was recorded a few times. The rearrangement joins TRBV19 to TRBJ2-1, with 8 bases identical to TRBD2. This CDR3 region has 14 residues. V was clipped by 5 bases and J by 8 bases; unmatched bases: 8. Germline CDR1 and CDR2: LNHDA and SQIVND (reference sequence). This CDR3 is CASSYPGLVHEQFF. For the CDR3, the DNA is TGTGCCAGTAGTTATCCGGGACTAGTGCATGAGCAGTTCTTC. Together with reference TRBV19 and TRBJ2-1, the CDR3 gives the full variable domain: DGGITQSPKYLFRKEGQNVTLSCEQNLNHDAMYWYRQDPGQGLRLIYYSQIVNDFQKGDIAEGYSVSREKKESFPLTVTSAQKNPTAFYLCASSYPGLVHEQFFGPGTRLTVL.

The CDR3: CASKQGQNLGELFF. The CDR3 DNA reads as TGTGCCAGTAAACAGGGGCAGAATTTAGGGGAGCTGTTTTTT. V gene TRBV19 combines with J gene TRBJ2-2; 7 nucleotides match TRBD1. This CDR3 is built from 14 residues. Per germline, CDR1 LNHDA and CDR2 SQIVND (reference sequence). V trimming: 7 bases; J trimming: 8 bases; junction bases outside the gene matches: 10.

This chain links TRBV11-3 with TRBJ1-2; a weak D match, TRBD1 (6 bases). The CDR3 consists of 17 residues. The V and J ends lost 3 bases and 8 bases respectively, with 25 bases between them. Per the germline V gene, CDR1 is SGHNT and CDR2 is YENEEA. CDR3 sequence: CASSFVRAGKAGDGYTF. The CDR3 nucleotides are TGTGCCAGCAGCTTCGTAAGGGCGGGGAAGGCAGGGGACGGCTACACCTTC.

The CDR3 loop is CASSQPRVNGELFF. The CDR3 DNA reads as TGCGCCAGCAGTCAGCCACGAGTTAACGGGGAGCTGTTTTTT. The V call is TRBV23-1, the J call TRBJ2-2; D is unresolved. TRBV23-1 is an ORF, with its function uncertain. V dropped 3 bases and J dropped 7 bases, with 12 bases sitting between them. The CDR3 runs 14 residues.

This chain connects TRBV6-8 to TRBJ2-7; perhaps TRBD2 as D (6 bases). Germline V CDR1 and CDR2: MNHGY, SAAAGT. The CDR3 has 13 amino acids. Trimming stripped 7 bases from V and 0 bases from J, with 10 bases between. The DNA for the CDR3 is TGTGCCAGCAACCTAGCGATCTCCTACGAGCAGTACTTC. Amino acids: CASNLAISYEQYF.

J is TRBJ1-1 and V is TRBV19; D unresolved. The CDR3 is 13 amino acids. Trimming removed 6 bases at V and 3 bases at J, with 11 bases between. The germline CDR1 and CDR2 sequences are LNHDA and SQIVND (reference sequence). CDR3 sequence (DNA): TGTGCCAGTAGATCCAGTCAACACACTGAAGCTTTCTTT. Protein sequence: CASRSSQHTEAFF.